The next 9 T cell receptor beta chains were all read from a single sample in a study of STAT5B mutations in CD4+ large granular lymphocyte leukemia. Assay: immunoSEQ multiplex PCR; the TCRdb copy retains only in-frame clones and omits some. The table has about 40,000 clones, about 88% seen once. The sample taken for sequencing was CD4+ T cells from blood buffy coats. The receptors stem from a human donor in good health.

Here the CDR3 DNA reads TGTGCCAGCACTGGCGGGAACAATGAGCAGTTCTTC. Its protein product is CASTGGNNEQFF. V and J are TRBV6-6 and TRBJ2-1; TRBD2 might be the D (6 bases). Trimming took off 7 bases at V and 5 bases at J, with 9 bases between the two ends. Germline CDR1 and CDR2: MNHNY and SVGAGI (reference sequence). CDR3 size: 12 residues.

This sequence joins TRBV6-1 and TRBJ1-2; 7 bases are shared with TRBD1. CDR1 is MNHNS and CDR2 is SASEGT in the germline V gene. V was pared by 3 bases and J by 7 bases, with 8 bases of the junction left unmatched. This CDR3 comprises 14 residues. The DNA of the CDR3 is TGTGCCAGCAGTGAGGCACAGGGGAAAGGTGGCTACACCTTC. It yields the protein CASSEAQGKGGYTF.

The chain recombines TRBV30 with TRBJ1-1; D gene uncertain. In germline, CDR1 is GTSNPN, CDR2 SVGIG (reference sequence). The length of the CDR3 is 13 residues. V was pared by 4 bases and J by 1 base, with 10 bases between. Here the CDR3 reads CAWNRQSNTEAFF. CDR3 nucleotide sequence: TGTGCCTGGAATCGGCAGTCGAACACTGAAGCTTTCTTT.

V is TRBV14 and J is TRBJ2-7, with D uncertain. This CDR3 is 14 amino acids long. CDR1 is SGHDN, CDR2 FVKESK, per germline. The V and J ends lost 2 bases and 3 bases respectively, with 11 bases between them. CDR3 amino acids: CASSQRMSGYEQYF. CDR3 sequence (DNA): TGTGCCAGCAGCCAACGGATGAGTGGCTACGAGCAGTACTTC.

CDR3 nucleotide sequence: TGTGCCAGCAGCTTAGAGGCCTGGACAAGGGACAATGAGCAGTTCTTC. The encoded protein is CASSLEAWTRDNEQFF. This chain uses TRBV7-9 with TRBJ2-1; a weak D match, TRBD1 (5 bases). The germline V and J ends were trimmed by 1 base and 5 bases, with 15 bases remaining between them. Looked up from germline, CDR1 is SEHNR and CDR2 is FQNEAQ (reference sequence). The CDR3 length is 16 residues.

The chain is built from TRBV4-2 and TRBJ2-7; D is unclear. The CDR3 extends over 14 amino acids. V was trimmed by 0 bases and J by 4 bases, leaving 10 bases between them. Per germline, CDR1 LGHNA and CDR2 YNFKEQ. The CDR3 bases are TGTGCCAGCAGCCAAGATATGGTTTGGTACGAGCAGTACTTC. This gives the protein CASSQDMVWYEQYF.

CDR3 bases: TGTGCCAGCAGCCGACCCGGGACAGGGAAGGGAGATACGCAGTATTTT. Translation: CASSRPGTGKGDTQYF. The chain employs TRBV9 and TRBJ2-3, with 9 bases identical to TRBD1. CDR3 size: 16 residues. Looked up from germline, CDR1 is SGDLS and CDR2 is YYNGEE. The V and J ends lost 4 bases and 5 bases, in that order; junction bases with no gene match: 11.

The chain carries TRBV18 and TRBJ1-5; D not resolved. The CDR3 contains 14 residues. V lost 3 bases and J lost 1, with 7 bases in between. Germline CDR1 reads KGHSH; CDR2 reads LQKENI. The CDR3 nucleotides are TGTGCCAGCTCACCCGCTAGGAGCAATCAGCCCCAGCATTTT. Protein: CASSPARSNQPQHF.

J is TRBJ2-1 and V is TRBV9, with no clear D. The V end was cut by 4 bases, the J end by 8 bases, with 19 bases between. The CDR3 totals 15 residues. The germline gives CDR1 SGDLS, CDR2 YYNGEE. The CDR3 region has the DNA TGTGCCAGCAGCTTTTCGCCAAAAATGGGCGATGAGCAGTTCTTC. Translated, it gives CASSFSPKMGDEQFF.